The T cell receptor beta chain described here comes from a study of blood T cell repertoires in COVID-19. Study context: The analysed material was cDNA or gDNA that came from T cells, B-cell-depleted T cells, or PBMCs.

The authors' processing: Estimation of nucleated cell counts relied on the amplification of reference gene primers. Clones were sequenced by immunoSEQ multiplex PCR, and TCRdb holds only the in-frame ones, with some missing. The D gene and trimming were derived from the DNA, and the V and J assignments and clone size from that table. The sample lists 250,000 to 300,000 clones, approximately 90% occurring once. This TCR was sampled from a young man with active or convalescent COVID-19. Sequencing was done on a sample of peripheral blood.

The CDR3 coding sequence is TGTGCCAGCAGTCTTTCCAGGACAGGGTCCTACGAGCAGTACTTC. It is translated as CASSLSRTGSYEQYF. This chain uses TRBV27 with TRBJ2-7; TRBD1 matches at 8 bases. With V trimmed by 5 bases and J by 1 base, 7 bases remained unmatched. CDR3 length equals 15 residues. Germline V gene lookup returns CDR1 MNHEY and CDR2 SMNVEV (reference sequence).